This T cell receptor (beta chain) was recorded in a study of control samples from healthy donors and cancer patients. Clones were read by immunoSEQ multiplex PCR, and TCRdb kept only the in-frame ones, dropping some. The table has about 85,000 clones, 90% seen once. Deletions cut 3 bases from V and 7 bases from J, with 21 bases between. In germline, CDR1 is SQVTM, CDR2 ANQGSEA. The CDR3 is made up of 15 amino acids. This chain connects TRBV29-1 to TRBJ1-1; no reliable D call. This TCR was recovered from a woman aged 18 to 35 in good health. Specimen: blood. CDR3 sequence reads: CSVEEAARGSSEAFF. CDR3 bases: TGCAGCGTTGAGGAGGCAGCAAGAGGGAGTAGTGAAGCTTTCTTT.